Listed below are T cell receptor beta chains from one sample, sequenced in a study of technical replicates of blood from a few donors. Generated by immunoSEQ multiplex PCR, the TCRdb table keeps only in-frame clones and is missing some. The sample carries 70,000 to 95,000 clones, about 97% recorded once. Sequenced: T cells isolated from PBMCs. The receptor source for this set is a human donor in good health. CDR3s include the opening cysteine and the closing phenylalanine or tryptophan. The D gene is left open where the match is weak. Clone size is given for some rows only: seen once, a few or many times, or a class if the clone is expanded.

TGTGCCAGCTCACCAAGGGGATCCGGGGAGCTGTTTTTT	CASSPRGSGELFF	NA	TRBJ2-2	TRBV18	NA
TGTGCCAGTAGTGATCACAGGGGGCTGGTTAATCCTGAAGCTTTCTTT	CASSDHRGLVNPEAFF	TRBD1	TRBJ1-1	TRBV19	NA
TGTGCCAGCAGTTCCCGGACTAGCGGGCGGGGGAATGAGCAGTTCTTC	CASSSRTSGRGNEQFF	TRBD2	TRBJ2-1	TRBV6-5	NA
TGTGCTAGTGGTCCCGGACAGCACAATCAGCCCCAGCATTTT	CASGPGQHNQPQHF	NA	TRBJ1-5	TRBV12-5	NA
TGTGCCATGCGAAGCGGGACCAGTTTCTACGAGCAGTACTTC	CAMRSGTSFYEQYF	TRBD2	TRBJ2-7	TRBV5-6	NA
TGTGCCAGCAGCTTAGTCGCTAGCGGGAGGCAGTCCTACGAGCAGTACTTC	CASSLVASGRQSYEQYF	TRBD2	TRBJ2-7	TRBV7-8	NA
TGTGCCAGCAGCTTGCCGAGCCATGGGAGCTCCTACGAGCAGTACTTC	CASSLPSHGSSYEQYF	NA	TRBJ2-7	TRBV5-6	NA
TGTGCCAGCAGCTTAATGGCGGGGGGCGAGGTATGGACCCAGTACTTC	CASSLMAGGEVWTQYF	TRBD2	TRBJ2-5	TRBV11-2	NA
TGTGCCAGCAGCGACAGAAACAATGAGCAGTTCTTC	CASSDRNNEQFF	NA	TRBJ2-1	TRBV9	NA
TGTGCCAGCAGTTGGGCAGGGGCCAGTGGCTACACCTTC	CASSWAGASGYTF	NA	TRBJ1-2	TRBV27	NA
TGTGCCAGCAGCTTAGGATCAGGGGACAATGAGCAGTTCTTC	CASSLGSGDNEQFF	NA	TRBJ2-1	TRBV11-1	NA
TGTGCCAGCAGTCCCGGGACACCCGAGCTGTTTTTT	CASSPGTPELFF	NA	TRBJ2-2	TRBV6-6	NA
TGTGCCAGCAGCTTAGGCCCTCGACAGGGAGAGGGATATGGCTACACCTTC	CASSLGPRQGEGYGYTF	TRBD1	TRBJ1-2	TRBV7-2	NA
TGCGCCAGCAGCCACCCCGGCGCAGCGACCTCCTACAATGAGCAGTTCTTC	CASSHPGAATSYNEQFF	NA	TRBJ2-1	TRBV5-1	NA
TGTGCCAGCAGTTTCCTAGCGGGAGGGAGCACAGATACGCAGTATTTT	CASSFLAGGSTDTQYF	TRBD2	TRBJ2-3	TRBV7-9	NA
TGTGCCAGCAGTGAGAGTTCGGCACCAAGGAGCTCCTACGAGCAGTACTTC	CASSESSAPRSSYEQYF	NA	TRBJ2-7	TRBV2	NA
TGTGCCAGCTCACCACCGACAGGTGAAGCTTTCTTT	CASSPPTGEAFF	NA	TRBJ1-1	TRBV18	NA
TGTGCCAGCAGGCTTAACAGGGGCACTGAAGCTTTCTTT	CASRLNRGTEAFF	TRBD1	TRBJ1-1	TRBV27	NA
TGTGCCTGGAGTGTACACGAAGAAGCTTTCTTT	CAWSVHEEAFF	NA	TRBJ1-1	TRBV30	NA
TGTGCCAGCAGTAATATTATTAGCGAGCAGTACTTC	CASSNIISEQYF	NA	TRBJ2-7	TRBV27	NA
TGTGCCAGTAGCGATCTAGCGGGAGGGATCTATGAGCAGTTCTTC	CASSDLAGGIYEQFF	TRBD2	TRBJ2-1	TRBV19	once
TGTGCCAGCAGCCTAACCGGGACACTCATTAATCAGCCCCAGCATTTT	CASSLTGTLINQPQHF	NA	TRBJ1-5	TRBV28	NA
TGCGCCAGCAGCCAAGCTTCCAGCCTAGGCGAAAAACTGTTTTTT	CASSQASSLGEKLFF	NA	TRBJ1-4	TRBV4-1	NA
TGTGCCAGCAGCTCGACGGGCGGGAGCTCCTACAATGAGCAGTTCTTC	CASSSTGGSSYNEQFF	TRBD2	TRBJ2-1	TRBV7-2	once
TGTGCCAAACAGTCCTCGGAGAACACTGAAGCTTTCTTT	CAKQSSENTEAFF	NA	TRBJ1-1	TRBV21-1	NA
TGTGCCAGCAGTTTAAAGGGGGGGCCCTATACAATCTACGAGCAGTACTTC	CASSLKGGPYTIYEQYF	NA	TRBJ2-7	TRBV27	NA
TGTGCCAGCAAGCGGTCTGAGGAAGGGAACACTGAAGCTTTCTTT	CASKRSEEGNTEAFF	NA	TRBJ1-1	TRBV6-4	NA
TGTGCCAGCAGCTTACAGGTATCCTACGAGCAGTACTTC	CASSLQVSYEQYF	NA	TRBJ2-7	TRBV13	NA
TGTGCCAGCATGCGGGAGGGCCGTTTTGAGCAGTTCTTC	CASMREGRFEQFF	TRBD2	TRBJ2-1	TRBV6-6	NA
TGTGCCATCAGTGAGTCCTCAGGAGGTAATCAGCCCCAGCATTTT	CAISESSGGNQPQHF	NA	TRBJ1-5	TRBV10-3	NA
TGTGCCAGCAGCCTGAGCGGGAGGTCCTACAATGAGCAGTTCTTC	CASSLSGRSYNEQFF	TRBD2	TRBJ2-1	TRBV7-6	NA
TGTGCCAGCAGCTTGGGACTTCACTACGAGCAGTACTTC	CASSLGLHYEQYF	NA	TRBJ2-7	TRBV7-3	NA
TGTGCCAGTAGTGGTACAGGGATAGGGAATGAGCAGTTCTTC	CASSGTGIGNEQFF	NA	TRBJ2-1	TRBV19	NA
TGTGCCAGCAGTCCTCGAGGGCTCCTCAACACTGAAGCTTTCTTT	CASSPRGLLNTEAFF	NA	TRBJ1-1	TRBV27	NA
TGTGCCAGCAGTTACAGGGGTCCCTACGAGCAGTACTTC	CASSYRGPYEQYF	NA	TRBJ2-7	TRBV6-5	NA
TGTGCCAGTAGTACTGTATCAGCCCAGCATTTT	CASSTVSAQHF	NA	TRBJ1-5	TRBV19	NA
TGTGCCAGCAGCTTGAGGGAGGGCCCTCCTAATGAGCAGTTCTTC	CASSLREGPPNEQFF	TRBD2	TRBJ2-1	TRBV5-4	NA
TGTGCCAGCAGTTTAGGAGAGGCTGAAGCTTTCTTT	CASSLGEAEAFF	NA	TRBJ1-1	TRBV11-3	NA
TGCGCCAGCAGCGATCAAAAACAGGGGAATACTGAAGCTTTCTTT	CASSDQKQGNTEAFF	TRBD1	TRBJ1-1	TRBV5-1	NA
TGTGCCAGCAGCCAGGGGACTAGCCCTACCGGGGAGCTGTTTTTT	CASSQGTSPTGELFF	TRBD2	TRBJ2-2	TRBV4-2	NA
TGTGCCAGCAGCTTCACGGCCTGGCGGGAGACCCAAGAGACCCAGTACTTC	CASSFTAWRETQETQYF	TRBD2	TRBJ2-5	TRBV7-6	once
TGTGCCAGATACCCGGGACAGTTTAACACTGAAGCTTTCTTT	CARYPGQFNTEAFF	TRBD1	TRBJ1-1	TRBV2	NA
TGCGCCAGCAGCCAAGATCCGGGACAGATATACTACGAGCAGTACTTC	CASSQDPGQIYYEQYF	TRBD1	TRBJ2-7	TRBV4-1	NA
TGTGCCAGCAGTTTAGGACTAGCTCAGCAGTATTTT	CASSLGLAQQYF	TRBD2	TRBJ2-3	TRBV28	NA
TGTGCCAGTATGAGGGGACACTCGGAATATGGCTACACCTTC	CASMRGHSEYGYTF	NA	TRBJ1-2	TRBV19	NA